The rows below give T cell receptor beta chains drawn from one sample of a study of cytomegalovirus exposure and HLA in healthy donors. Assay used: immunoSEQ multiplex PCR; TCRdb lists only in-frame clones, some missing. The sample gives 45,000 to 60,000 clones, around 80% of which show up once; 7% to 10% is in the top ten. Sequenced material: PBMCs. The receptors derive from a man in his thirties or forties in good health and CMV-seropositive. Each CDR3 is given with its conserved first and last residue. Each record gives: D gene, J gene, clone size, V gene, CDR3 protein. D genes are given only for firm matches. Clone size, where shown, is once, few, many, or a class for clones that have expanded.

D: NA
J: TRBJ1-1
size: NA
V: TRBV30
CDR3: CAWSVEFRAFF

D: NA
J: TRBJ1-1
size: once
V: TRBV1
CDR3: CTSSPPLNTEAFF

D: TRBD1
J: TRBJ1-1
size: NA
V: TRBV6-5
CDR3: CASRETGGPEAFF

D: TRBD2
J: TRBJ2-3
size: NA
V: TRBV27
CDR3: CASRVLGTSGGAGTDTQYF

D: TRBD1
J: TRBJ2-5
size: NA
V: TRBV5-1
CDR3: CASSLGRAGGAETQYF

D: NA
J: TRBJ2-2
size: NA
V: TRBV5-1
CDR3: CASSLEASNTGELFF

D: TRBD1
J: TRBJ2-7
size: NA
V: TRBV7-9
CDR3: CASSLSFGTGQPNEQYF

D: TRBD1
J: TRBJ1-1
size: NA
V: TRBV27
CDR3: CASSTPGQGKAEAFF

D: TRBD2
J: TRBJ2-5
size: NA
V: TRBV5-1
CDR3: CASSMREGTQETQYF

D: NA
J: TRBJ1-1
size: once
V: TRBV20-1
CDR3: CSAFKNTEAFF

D: TRBD1
J: TRBJ1-2
size: NA
V: TRBV13
CDR3: CASSPPGTAYGYTF

D: NA
J: TRBJ2-6
size: NA
V: TRBV27
CDR3: CASSFSTSGANVLTF

D: TRBD1
J: TRBJ2-7
size: NA
V: TRBV2
CDR3: CASRTQGAAYEQYF

D: NA
J: TRBJ1-4
size: NA
V: TRBV27
CDR3: CASRPRGRGLANEKLFF

D: TRBD1
J: TRBJ2-1
size: NA
V: TRBV11-2
CDR3: CASSLLRGDRGIEQFF

D: TRBD1
J: TRBJ2-2
size: NA
V: TRBV7-9
CDR3: CASRRSSGTEGTGELFF